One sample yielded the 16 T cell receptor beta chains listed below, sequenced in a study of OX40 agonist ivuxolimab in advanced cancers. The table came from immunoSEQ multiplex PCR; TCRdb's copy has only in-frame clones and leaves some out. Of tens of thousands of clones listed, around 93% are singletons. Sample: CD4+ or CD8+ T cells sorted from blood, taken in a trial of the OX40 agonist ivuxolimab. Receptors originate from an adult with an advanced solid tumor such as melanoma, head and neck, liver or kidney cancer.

CDR3 in DNA: TGTGCCAGCAGCCCCGTTATGGCTAACTATGGCTACACCTTC. It encodes CASSPVMANYGYTF. The chain combines TRBV14 with TRBJ1-2; D remains ambiguous. Trimming cost V 4 bases and J 0 bases, with 9 bases left between them. The CDR3 sequence is 14 residues long. Germline CDR1 and CDR2: SGHDN and FVKESK.

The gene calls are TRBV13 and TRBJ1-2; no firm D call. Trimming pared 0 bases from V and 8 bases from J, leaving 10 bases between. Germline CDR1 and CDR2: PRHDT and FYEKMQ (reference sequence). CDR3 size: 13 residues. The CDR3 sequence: CASSLGRPGGYTF. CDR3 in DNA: TGTGCCAGCAGCTTAGGCCGACCTGGCGGCTACACCTTC. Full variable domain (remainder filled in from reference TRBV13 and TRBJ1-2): AAGVIQSPRHLIKEKRETATLKCYPIPRHDTVYWYQQGPGQDPQFLISFYEKMQSDKGSIPDRFSAQQFSDYHSELNMSSLELGDSALYFCASSLGRPGGYTFGSGTRLTVV.

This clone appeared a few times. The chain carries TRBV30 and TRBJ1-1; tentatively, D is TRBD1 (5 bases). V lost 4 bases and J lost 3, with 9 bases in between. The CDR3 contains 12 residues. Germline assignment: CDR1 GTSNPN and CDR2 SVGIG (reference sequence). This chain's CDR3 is CAWNAGYTEAFF. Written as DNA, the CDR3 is TGTGCCTGGAATGCAGGGTACACTGAAGCTTTCTTT.

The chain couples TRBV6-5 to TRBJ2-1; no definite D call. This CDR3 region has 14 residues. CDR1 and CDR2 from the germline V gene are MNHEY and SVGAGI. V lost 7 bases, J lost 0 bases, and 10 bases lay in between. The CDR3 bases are TGTGCCAGCATGGGTCGCAGCTCCTACAATGAGCAGTTCTTC. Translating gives CASMGRSSYNEQFF.

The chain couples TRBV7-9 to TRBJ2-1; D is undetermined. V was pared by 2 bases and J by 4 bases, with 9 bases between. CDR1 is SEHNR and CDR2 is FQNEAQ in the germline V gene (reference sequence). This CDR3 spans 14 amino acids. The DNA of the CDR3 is TGTGCCAGCAGCTTATATGGCACATACAATGAGCAGTTCTTC. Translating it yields CASSLYGTYNEQFF.

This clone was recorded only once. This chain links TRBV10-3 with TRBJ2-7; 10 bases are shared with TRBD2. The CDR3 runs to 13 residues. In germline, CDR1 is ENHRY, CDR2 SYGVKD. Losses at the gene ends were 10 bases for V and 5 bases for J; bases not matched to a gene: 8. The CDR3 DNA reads TGTGCCAGCGGTTCTAGCGGGGGTGACGAGCAGTACTTC. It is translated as CASGSSGGDEQYF.

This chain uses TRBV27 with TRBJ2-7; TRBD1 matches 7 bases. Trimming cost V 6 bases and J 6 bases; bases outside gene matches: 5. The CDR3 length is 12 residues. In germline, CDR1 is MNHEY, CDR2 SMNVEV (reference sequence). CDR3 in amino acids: CASSPGGGEQYF. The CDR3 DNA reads TGTGCCAGCAGCCCAGGGGGTGGCGAGCAGTACTTC.

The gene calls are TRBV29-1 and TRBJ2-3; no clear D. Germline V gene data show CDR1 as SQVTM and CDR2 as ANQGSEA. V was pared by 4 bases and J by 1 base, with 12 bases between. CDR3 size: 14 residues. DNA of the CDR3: TGCAGCGTTGTAATCCCAACCGGCACAGATACGCAGTATTTT. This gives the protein CSVVIPTGTDTQYF.

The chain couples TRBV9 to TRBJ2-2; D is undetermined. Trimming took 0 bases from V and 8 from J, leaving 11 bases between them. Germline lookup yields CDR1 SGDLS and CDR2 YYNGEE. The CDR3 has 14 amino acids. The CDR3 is CASSVEGEEGELFF. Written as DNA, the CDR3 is TGTGCCAGCAGCGTAGAGGGTGAGGAGGGGGAGCTGTTTTTT.

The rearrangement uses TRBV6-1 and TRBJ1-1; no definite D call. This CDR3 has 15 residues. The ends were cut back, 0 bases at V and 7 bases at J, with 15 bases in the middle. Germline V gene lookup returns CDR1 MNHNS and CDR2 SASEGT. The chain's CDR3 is CASSEAAVSFDEAFF. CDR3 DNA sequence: TGTGCCAGCAGTGAAGCGGCAGTTTCGTTCGATGAAGCTTTCTTT.

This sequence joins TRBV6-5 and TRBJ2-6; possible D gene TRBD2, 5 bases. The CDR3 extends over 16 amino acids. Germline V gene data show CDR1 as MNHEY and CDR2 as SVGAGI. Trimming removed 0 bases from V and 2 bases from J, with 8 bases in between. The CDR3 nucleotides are TGTGCCAGCAGTTACTCGACGGGGACTGGGGCCAACGTCCTGACTTTC. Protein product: CASSYSTGTGANVLTF.

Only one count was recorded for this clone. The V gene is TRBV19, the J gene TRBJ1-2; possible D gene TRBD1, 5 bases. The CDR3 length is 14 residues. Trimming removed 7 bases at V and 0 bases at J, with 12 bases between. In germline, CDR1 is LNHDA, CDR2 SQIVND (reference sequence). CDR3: CASTPKGPNYGYTF. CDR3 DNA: TGTGCCAGTACCCCTAAGGGGCCTAACTATGGCTACACCTTC.

The CDR3 region is CASSYSKALLGEQYF. In DNA, the CDR3 is TGTGCCAGCAGTTACTCGAAGGCGTTACTGGGCGAGCAGTACTTC. The chain has TRBV6-5 and TRBJ2-7; D not certain. This CDR3 comprises 15 residues. V dropped 0 bases and J dropped 6 bases, with 15 bases sitting between them. The germline gives CDR1 MNHEY, CDR2 SVGAGI.

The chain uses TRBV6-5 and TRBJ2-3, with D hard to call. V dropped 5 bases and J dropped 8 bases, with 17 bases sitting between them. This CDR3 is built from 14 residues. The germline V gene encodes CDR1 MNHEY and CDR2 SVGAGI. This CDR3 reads CASSKPGPASTQYF. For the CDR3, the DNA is TGTGCCAGCAGTAAACCTGGACCAGCCAGTACGCAGTATTTT.

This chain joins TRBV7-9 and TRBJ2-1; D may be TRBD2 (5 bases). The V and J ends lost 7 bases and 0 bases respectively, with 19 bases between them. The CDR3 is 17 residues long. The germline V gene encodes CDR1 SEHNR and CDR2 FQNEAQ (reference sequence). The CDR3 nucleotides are TGTGCCAGCACCCCTGTAGCGACGGGGAGCTCCTACAATGAGCAGTTCTTC. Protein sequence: CASTPVATGSSYNEQFF.

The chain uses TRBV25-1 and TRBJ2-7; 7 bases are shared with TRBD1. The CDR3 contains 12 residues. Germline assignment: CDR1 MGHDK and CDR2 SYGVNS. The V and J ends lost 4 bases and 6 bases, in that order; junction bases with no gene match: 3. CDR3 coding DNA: TGTGCCAGCAGTGTGACAGGGATCGAGCAGTACTTC. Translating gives CASSVTGIEQYF.